This T cell receptor (beta chain) was retrieved from a study of Graves' ophthalmopathy and Graves' hyperthyroidism (dated by TCRdb to the late 2010s). Study-wide context: Peripheral blood was collected at initial diagnosis, before any treatment. The study used TCR beta repertoire signatures to distinguish Graves' ophthalmopathy from Graves' hyperthyroidism and to predict progression to ophthalmopathy. In over five hyperthyroidism patients, the T-cell repertoires found in thyroid tissue were compared with those found in blood. After sampling, hyperthyroidism patients received methimazole starting at 30 mg daily, and ophthalmopathy patients received high-dose intravenous methylprednisolone. In total, over 130 blood samples were TCR-sequenced: approximately 42 ophthalmopathy, some 75 hyperthyroidism and about 17 hyperthyroidism-to-ophthalmopathy patients. An independent validation cohort was composed of roughly 19 hyperthyroidism patients and 17 patients who later progressed from hyperthyroidism to ophthalmopathy. To explore V-J signatures distinguishing ophthalmopathy from hyperthyroidism, a discovery set of some 100 patients (more than 40 ophthalmopathy, roughly 55 stable hyperthyroidism) was enrolled. What the study reported, not specific to this receptor: Among expanded thyroid clonotypes with frequency above 0.001, most also showed up in blood, which suggests that blood repertoires may reflect the thyroid immune response. In validation, the model predicted ophthalmopathy progression with more than 70% sensitivity and approximately 75% specificity; fewer than 15 predicted patients were CT-confirmed with GO in a median of about 6.2 months. In cross-validation, the 13-signature model distinguished ophthalmopathy from stable hyperthyroidism with around 90% sensitivity and 81% to 82% specificity, while in the test set the corresponding values were about 79% and 69%. Sample size was not statistically predetermined, and group allocation was not concealed from the investigators.

The table lists this clonotype with a few counts. Its target antigen remains unknown. Base qualities are missing; no much larger clone stands one base away. For repertoire sequencing, the TCR beta CDR3 regions were amplified from RNA transcripts. HTBI primers and the Qiagen OneStep RT-PCR kit were used in a first-round RT-PCR, which was followed by a second-round multiplex PCR, size selection and purification. The libraries underwent paired-end sequencing with 100 bp reads on an Illumina HiSeq2000. On the authors' methods: Reads were processed with SOAPnuke, discarding reads with adapters, uncalled bases, mean Phred below 15, or no exact constant-primer or identifier match. COPE v1.2.5 was used to merge high-quality paired reads. Clonotypes were defined as unique nucleotide sequences and were aligned to IMGT TRB V, D and J references using MiTCR v1.1. The analysis was limited to V-J combinations with a frequency above 0.0001, which together covered 99% to 99.2% of the repertoires. A TCR clonal expansion and chaos score per V-J combination was defined as the ratio of F50 clonal expansion to chaos observed in the TCRdist matrix. Welch's t-statistics and random forest were used to reduce the features to 10 to 15 V-J combinations, which were then used as input to a naive Bayes classifier. The Morisita-Horn index was used to measure how similar the thyroid and blood repertoires were. The raw public reads went through TCRdb reprocessing: fastp at Q25, MiXCR clone calling, in-frame beta chains kept. For every CDR3 protein sequence, its rows merge into one entry that carries the most common genes and DNA. What appears here as the V and J calls and clone size reflects TCRdb's work, not the paper's. The sample table contains around 600,000 distinct CDR3 sequences; only one count was recorded for about two fifths of them. The biggest ten clones account for roughly 3% of the sample.

Ophthalmopathy patients were characterized by moderately to severely active disease, a Clinical Activity Score of at least 3, a NOSPECS grade of at least 4, and a disease duration under 3 months. Patients with other autoimmune diseases, uncontrolled infections, pregnancy or lactation were excluded from the study. Diagnosis relied on clinical symptoms, serum thyroxine, TRAb, thyroid ultrasound and orbital computed tomography. Ficoll-Paque density gradient centrifugation was used to isolate PBMCs from around 10 ml of fresh peripheral blood. Total RNA was extracted using Trizol reagent, and RNA quality was checked on an Agilent 2100 Bioanalyzer. Cut back by 0 bases and 0 bases, the V and J ends lie 7 bases apart. The CDR3 runs 15 amino acids, cysteine and phenylalanine included. This entry keeps only the CDR3 DNA: 45 bases, framed from base 1. CDR1 and CDR2 are drawn from the germline V gene (reference sequence): SGHNT, YYREEE.

Sample: peripheral blood. The receptor was derived from an adult man with Graves' ophthalmopathy. This sequence uses TRBV5-4 and TRBJ1-3; no D gene call is confident. The CDR3 corresponds to CASSLDRDSGNTIYF. The DNA reads as follows: TGTGCCAGCAGCTTGGACCGAGACTCTGGAAACACCATATATTTT.